This T cell receptor (beta chain) was profiled in a study of beta chain features in type 1 diabetes. This clone was found a few times. Its antigen remains unknown. Study-wide results and caveats: Among patients with Type 1 diabetes, TCRB CDR3s were moderately but significantly shorter in every one of the four CD4+ subsets.

Germline trimming cut 4 bases from V and 6 bases from J; bases unmatched to any gene: 3. CDR3 length: 14 amino acids. Germline V gives CDR1 SGHRS, CDR2 YFSETQ. Every bit of the isolated RNA underwent reverse transcription, so sequencing read expressed TCRB transcripts. Sequenced by immunoSEQ multiplex PCR; TCRdb stores in-frame clones only, minus some. The sample lists hundreds of thousands of clones, more than 12% occurring once. Sequenced input: naive CD4+ T cells from blood. The source of this sequence is a man younger than 30 with type 1 diabetes. The chain employs TRBV5-1 and TRBJ1-5, with 11 bases fitting TRBD1. CDR3 amino acids: CASSNGTGGQPQHF. The CDR3 DNA sequence: TGCGCCAGCAGCAACGGGACAGGGGGTCAGCCCCAGCATTTT.